One sample yielded the 6 T cell receptor beta chains listed below, sequenced in a study of shared clonotypes between healthy human individuals. Sequencing was performed with immunoSEQ multiplex PCR; in TCRdb, only in-frame clones are kept and a portion is missing. The sample lists millions of clones, 80% to 95% occurring once. The sample was naive CD4+ T cells from PBMCs. Subset meaning: CD45RA+ positively selected. Every receptor here comes from a man aged 18 to 35 in good health. Some clones in this sample may be carry-over from other donors' samples.

In this sample, this clone turned up once. Other DNA sequences in the sample encode the same CDR3. This chain links TRBV5-1 with TRBJ2-1; D is unresolved. There are 12 residues in the CDR3. The germline gives CDR1 SGHRS, CDR2 YFSETQ. Trimming left V 0 bases short and J 5 bases short, with 3 bases between. In DNA form, the CDR3 reads TGCGCCAGCAGCTTGGTGGACAATGAGCAGTTCTTC. Protein: CASSLVDNEQFF.

Concerning this clone: This sample also contains other DNA sequences that code for the same CDR3. The chain combines TRBV7-9 with TRBJ1-1; D call uncertain. Between the trimmed V and J ends, which lost 2 bases and 1 base, there was a span of 5 bases. CDR1 is SEHNR, CDR2 FQNEAQ, per germline (reference sequence). This CDR3 spans 13 amino acids. CDR3 amino acids: CASSLNANTEAFF. The DNA of the CDR3 is TGTGCCAGCAGCTTAAACGCGAACACTGAAGCTTTCTTT.

Concerning this clone itself: This sample includes further DNA sequences coding for the same CDR3. The V call is TRBV5-4, the J call TRBJ2-7; 11 bases fit TRBD1. This CDR3 is built from 15 residues. From germline, CDR1 is SGHNT and CDR2 YYREEE (reference sequence). Germline trimming cut 4 bases from V and 3 bases from J; bases unmatched to any gene: 6. In DNA form, the CDR3 reads TGTGCCAGCAGCCCGGGGGGGACAGGGGGCTACGAGCAGTACTTC. It codes for CASSPGGTGGYEQYF.

This chain links TRBV4-1 with TRBJ2-7; 7 bases line up with TRBD2. CDR1 MGHRA and CDR2 YSYEKL come from the germline V gene. This CDR3 spans 13 amino acids. V was clipped by 4 bases and J by 5 bases; unmatched bases: 5. CDR3 amino acids: CASSRKGGHEQYF. The CDR3 DNA sequence: TGCGCCAGCAGCCGAAAGGGAGGGCACGAGCAGTACTTC.

This chain links TRBV6-5 with TRBJ2-3; either TRBD1 or TRBD2 may fit D (5 bases each). The CDR3 totals 14 residues. V lost 2 bases to trimming and J lost 5 bases, with 11 bases between them. Per the germline V gene, CDR1 is MNHEY and CDR2 is SVGAGI. DNA of the CDR3: TGTGCCAGCAGTTACAGGGGAGCTAAAGATACGCAGTATTTT. Translating it yields CASSYRGAKDTQYF.

CDR3 sequence: CASSLPTRTQAFF. The DNA for the CDR3 is TGTGCCAGCAGCTTGCCAACTCGGACCCAAGCTTTCTTT. The chain joins TRBV5-4 to TRBJ1-1, with unresolved D. Germline V gives CDR1 SGHNT, CDR2 YYREEE (reference sequence). CDR3 length: 13 residues. The ends were cut back, 1 base at V and 9 bases at J, with 13 bases in the middle.